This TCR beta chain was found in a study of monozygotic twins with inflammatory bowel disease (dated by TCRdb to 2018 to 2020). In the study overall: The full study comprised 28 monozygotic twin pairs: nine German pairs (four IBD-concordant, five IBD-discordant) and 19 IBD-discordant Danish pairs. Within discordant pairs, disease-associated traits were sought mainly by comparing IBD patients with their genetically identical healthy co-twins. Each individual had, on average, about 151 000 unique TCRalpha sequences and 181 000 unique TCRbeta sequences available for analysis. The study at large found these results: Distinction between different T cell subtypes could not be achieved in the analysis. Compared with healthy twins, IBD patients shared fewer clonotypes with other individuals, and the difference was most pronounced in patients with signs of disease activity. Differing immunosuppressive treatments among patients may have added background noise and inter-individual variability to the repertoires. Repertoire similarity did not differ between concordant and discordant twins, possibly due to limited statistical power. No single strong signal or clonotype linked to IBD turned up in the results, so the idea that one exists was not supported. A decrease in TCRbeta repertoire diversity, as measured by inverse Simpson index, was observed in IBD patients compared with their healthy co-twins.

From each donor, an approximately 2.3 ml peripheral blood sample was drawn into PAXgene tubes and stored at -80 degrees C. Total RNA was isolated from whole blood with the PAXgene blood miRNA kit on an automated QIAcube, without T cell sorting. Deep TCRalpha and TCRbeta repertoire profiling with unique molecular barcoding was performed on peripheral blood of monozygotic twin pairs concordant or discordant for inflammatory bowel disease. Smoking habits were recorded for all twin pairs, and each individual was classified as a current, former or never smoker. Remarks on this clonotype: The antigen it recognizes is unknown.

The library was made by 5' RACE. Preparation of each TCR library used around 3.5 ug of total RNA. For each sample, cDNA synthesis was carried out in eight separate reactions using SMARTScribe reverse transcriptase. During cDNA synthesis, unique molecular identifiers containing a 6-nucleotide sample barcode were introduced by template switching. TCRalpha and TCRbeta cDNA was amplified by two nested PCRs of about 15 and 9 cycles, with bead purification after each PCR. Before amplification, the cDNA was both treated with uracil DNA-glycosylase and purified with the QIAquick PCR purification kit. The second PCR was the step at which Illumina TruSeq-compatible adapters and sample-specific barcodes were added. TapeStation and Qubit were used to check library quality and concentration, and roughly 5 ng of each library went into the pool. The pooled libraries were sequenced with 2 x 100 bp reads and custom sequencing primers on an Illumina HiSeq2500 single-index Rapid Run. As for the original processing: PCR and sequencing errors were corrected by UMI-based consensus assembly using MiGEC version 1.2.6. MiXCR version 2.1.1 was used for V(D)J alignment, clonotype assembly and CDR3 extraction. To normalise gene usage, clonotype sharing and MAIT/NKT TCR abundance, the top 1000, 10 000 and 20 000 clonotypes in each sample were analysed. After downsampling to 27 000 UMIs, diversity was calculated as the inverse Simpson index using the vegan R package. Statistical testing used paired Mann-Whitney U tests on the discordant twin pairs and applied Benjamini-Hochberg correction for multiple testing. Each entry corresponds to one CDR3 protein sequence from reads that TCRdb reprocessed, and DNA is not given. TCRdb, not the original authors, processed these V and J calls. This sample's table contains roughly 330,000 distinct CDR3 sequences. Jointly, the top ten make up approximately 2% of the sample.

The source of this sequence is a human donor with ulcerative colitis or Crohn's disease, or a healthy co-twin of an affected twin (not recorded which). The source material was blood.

The CDR3 corresponds to CATHRAGALPSTDTQYF. The chain is made from TRBV7-9 and TRBJ2-3; checking the TCRdb D call of TRBD2 is not possible without DNA. CDR1 and CDR2 (SEHNR, FQNEAQ) derive from the germline V gene (reference sequence). From the cysteine up to the phenylalanine, the CDR3 has a length of 17 residues. No DNA has been recorded.